Listed here are 11 T cell receptor beta chains from one sample, sequenced in a study of T cell repertoires in aging, cancer and after chemotherapy. TRB rearrangements spanning V, D and J were amplified using mixed TRB-A/B primers. One entry per CDR3 protein, called by TCRdb with MiXCR from the multiplex PCR reads. The table includes about 9,400 distinct CDR3 sequences, roughly two fifths detected once. Amplification of TCR beta used genomic DNA extracted from peripheral blood. The material sequenced was blood. These TCRs come from a human donor in good health.

This clonotype came up a few times. The chain recombines TRBV6-2 or TRBV6-3 with TRBJ1-1; TRBD1 agrees at 9 bases. The CDR3 has 17 residues. Germline loops: CDR1 MNHEY, CDR2 SVGEGT. V lost 6 bases to trimming and J lost 4 bases; unmatched junction nucleotides: 15. The chain's CDR3 is CASRKQTGGTFVTEAFF. DNA for the CDR3: TGTGCCAGCAGAAAACAAACAGGGGGCACTTTCGTCACTGAAGCTTTCTTT.

The chain has TRBV5-6 and TRBJ1-5, with 7 bases aligning to TRBD1. Germline CDR1 reads SGHDT; CDR2 reads YYEEEE. V lost 1 base to trimming and J lost 5 bases; unmatched junction nucleotides: 12. This CDR3 is 17 amino acids long. The CDR3 sequence is CASSLLRGRDRDQPQHF. In DNA, the CDR3 is TGTGCCAGCAGCTTGCTCCGGGGCCGGGACAGAGATCAGCCCCAGCATTTT.

The chain employs TRBV24-1 and TRBJ1-5; no firm D call. V gave up 6 bases and J gave up 0 bases, with 14 bases separating them. The germline V gene has CDR1 KGHDR and CDR2 SFDVKD. The CDR3 has 16 amino acids. CDR3 region: CATSFPVRYSNQPQHF. Here the CDR3 DNA reads TGTGCCACCAGTTTCCCAGTGAGATATAGCAATCAGCCCCAGCATTTT.

The sample holds a few counts of this clonotype. This rearrangement joins TRBV18 to TRBJ1-3; D uncertain. The germline V and J ends were trimmed by 2 bases and 0 bases, with 5 bases remaining between them. The CDR3 has 14 residues. CDR1 and CDR2 (germline): KGHSH, LQKENI. The CDR3 bases are TGTGCCAGCTCACCAGGCAGCTCTGGAAACACCATATATTTT. This translates into CASSPGSSGNTIYF.

The chain uses TRBV13 and TRBJ1-2; D is unclear. Germline V gene data show CDR1 as PRHDT and CDR2 as FYEKMQ (reference sequence). The length of the CDR3 is 15 residues. The V end was cut by 4 bases, the J end by 0 bases, with 12 bases between. CDR3 DNA sequence: TGTGCCAGCAGCTCGAGACGGGGAGCTAACTATGGCTACACCTTC. Translating it yields CASSSRRGANYGYTF.

This clonotype was recorded only once. Relative to the germline gene, one junction end is altered; a read error may explain this. The V call is TRBV7-2, the J call TRBJ1-2, with D possibly being TRBD1 (6 bases). The CDR3 is 13 amino acids. Germline lookup yields CDR1 SGHTA and CDR2 FQGNSA. The CDR3 sequence: CASSRGGRYGYIF. The CDR3 bases are TGTGCCAGCAGCCGAGGGGGACGGTATGGCTACATCTTC.

The gene calls are TRBV4-3 and TRBJ2-7, with TRBD2 matching over 8 bases. CDR3 length: 15 residues. The germline CDR1 and CDR2 sequences are LGHNA and YSLEER. The V gene end was trimmed by 4 bases and the J gene end by 2 bases; junction bases not matched to a gene: 7. DNA of the CDR3: TGCGCCAGCAGCCCGGCGGGGGGACTGCCCTACGAGCAGTACTTC. Translated, it gives CASSPAGGLPYEQYF.

This clonotype was counted between two and nine times. V and J are TRBV19 and TRBJ2-5, with unresolved D. Per germline, CDR1 LNHDA and CDR2 SQIVND (reference sequence). Trimming removed 3 bases at V and 5 bases at J, with 10 bases between. CDR3 length: 13 amino acids. CDR3 amino acids: CASSIAVLETQYF. DNA for the CDR3: TGTGCCAGTAGTATTGCAGTACTGGAGACCCAGTACTTC.

Only a few counts were recorded for this clonotype. The J gene is TRBJ1-5, the V gene TRBV19, with D possibly matching TRBD1 (5 bases). The V end lost 3 bases, the J end lost 6 bases, and 15 bases lay between the germline ends. Germline lookup yields CDR1 LNHDA and CDR2 SQIVND (reference sequence). The CDR3 is made up of 15 amino acids. The CDR3 DNA reads as TGTGCCAGTAGTATTTGGCAGGGTGCGGGTCAGCCCCAGCATTTT. It is translated as CASSIWQGAGQPQHF.

J is TRBJ1-2 and V is TRBV19, with D possibly TRBD1 on 5 matching bases. Between the trimmed V and J ends, which lost 2 bases and 7 bases, there was a span of 11 bases. The CDR3 runs to 13 residues. The germline V gene has CDR1 LNHDA and CDR2 SQIVND (reference sequence). CDR3 coding DNA: TGTGCCAGTAGTATAAGCAGGGCGACTGGCTACACCTTC. Protein sequence: CASSISRATGYTF. Combining the CDR3 with reference TRBV19 and TRBJ1-2 gives the whole variable domain DGGITQSPKYLFRKEGQNVTLSCEQNLNHDAMYWYRQDPGQGLRLIYYSQIVNDFQKGDIAEGYSVSREKKESFPLTVTSAQKNPTAFYLCASSISRATGYTFGSGTRLTVV.

The chain employs TRBV7-6 and TRBJ2-7; possibly TRBD2 for D (6 bases). Germline V gene sequence: CDR1 SGHVS, CDR2 FNYEAQ. The CDR3 runs 15 residues. The germline V and J ends were trimmed by 1 base and 2 bases, with 12 bases remaining between them. CDR3 in DNA: TGTGCCAGCAGCTTAGGCGGCGGGAAGGCCTACGAGCAGTACTTC. This sequence encodes CASSLGGGKAYEQYF.